This T cell receptor beta chain was sequenced during a study of T cells in Graves' hyperthyroidism and ophthalmopathy. TCR beta CDR3 sequences were amplified from RNA transcripts. First-round RT-PCR with HTBI primers amplified the TCR CDR3 region. TCRdb re-analysed the multiplex PCR reads in MiXCR, keeping a single row per CDR3 protein. The sample has 650,000 to 850,000 distinct CDR3 sequences; around 19% are singletons. Germline values: CDR1 SEHNR, CDR2 FQNEAQ (reference sequence). Trimming left V 4 bases short and J 0 bases short, with 13 bases between. CDR3 size: 15 residues. The specimen was blood. This clonotype originated in a woman aged 45-59 years with Graves' hyperthyroidism that later progressed to Graves' ophthalmopathy. The chain recombines TRBV7-9 with TRBJ2-7; maybe TRBD1 (5 bases). CDR3: CASSSWQGNSYEQYF. For the CDR3, the DNA is TGTGCCAGCAGCTCATGGCAGGGAAACTCCTACGAGCAGTACTTC. Full variable domain (rest looked up from reference TRBV7-9 and TRBJ2-7): DTGVSQNPRHKITKRGQNVTFRCDPISEHNRLYWYRQTLGQGPEFLTYFQNEAQLEKSRLLSDRFSAERPKGSFSTLEIQRTEQGDSAMYLCASSSWQGNSYEQYFGPGTRLTVT.